Below, 9 T cell receptor beta chains from the same sample are listed, as sequenced in a study of blood T cell repertoires in COVID-19. Assay used: immunoSEQ multiplex PCR; TCRdb lists only in-frame clones, some missing. In the table there are 150,000 to 200,000 clones, around 90% of which are singletons. The sequenced sample consisted of peripheral blood. All receptors derive from a man in his late teens or twenties with acute or convalescent COVID-19.

The V call is TRBV5-1, the J call TRBJ1-2; the D is unclear. Germline V lookup: CDR1 SGHRS, CDR2 YFSETQ. The CDR3 consists of 13 residues. Trimming removed 2 bases from V and 7 bases from J, with 12 bases in between. The CDR3 loop is CASSFPGVAGYTF. The CDR3 nucleotides read TGCGCCAGCAGCTTTCCCGGGGTTGCTGGCTACACCTTC.

Turning to this clone: Sequence at one end of the junction differs from germline and may be a read error. The chain is built from TRBV5-1 and TRBJ2-1; 10 bases agree with TRBD1. The CDR3 consists of 16 residues. The germline gives CDR1 SGHRS, CDR2 YFSETQ. The CDR3 is CASSSNMGQGTRQLVF. The CDR3 DNA reads as TGCGCCAGCAGCTCGAACATGGGACAGGGGACTCGCCAGTTGGTCTTC.

The V call is TRBV11-3, the J call TRBJ2-1; D uncertain. The CDR3 consists of 12 residues. Germline V lookup: CDR1 SGHNT, CDR2 YENEEA. Trimming pared 0 bases from V and 6 bases from J, leaving 3 bases between. The CDR3 DNA follows: TGTGCCAGCAGCTTAGATCGCAATGAGCAGTTCTTC. It encodes CASSLDRNEQFF.

The chain employs TRBV7-9 and TRBJ1-4, with D possibly TRBD1 on 5 matching bases. Germline assignment: CDR1 SEHNR and CDR2 FQNEAQ (reference sequence). Trimming cost V 3 bases and J 4 bases, with 18 bases left between them. The CDR3 runs 17 residues. CDR3 sequence (DNA): TGTGCCAGCAGCTTCCTGGGGCCAGGCTTTATTAATGAAAAACTGTTTTTT. It specifies CASSFLGPGFINEKLFF.

The gene calls are TRBV29-1 and TRBJ2-1; TRBD2 agrees at 8 bases. Trimming at V came to 5 bases and at J to 4 bases, leaving 4 bases not matched to a gene. The CDR3 has 13 residues. The germline CDR1 and CDR2 sequences are SQVTM and ANQGSEA. CDR3 in DNA: TGCAGCGTTACTAGCGGCTCATACAATGAGCAGTTCTTC. Translation: CSVTSGSYNEQFF.

This clone appeared once. The chain combines TRBV6-2 or TRBV6-3 with TRBJ1-4; D is unclear. The CDR3 spans 17 residues. V lost 0 bases to trimming and J lost 7 bases, with 18 bases between them. Per the germline V gene, CDR1 is MNHEY and CDR2 is SVGEGT. DNA of the CDR3: TGTGCCAGCAGTTACTCGGTCCCGGCGGCGCCGCCTGAAAAACTGTTTTTT. Amino acids: CASSYSVPAAPPEKLFF.

In its sample, this clone was seen once. The gene calls are TRBV19 and TRBJ1-6, with 7 nucleotides matching TRBD1. J gave up 5 bases and V 5 bases, and 9 bases lay outside the gene matches. CDR1 is LNHDA, CDR2 SQIVND, per germline (reference sequence). The length of the CDR3 is 16 residues. This CDR3 is CASSDRVAFDNSPLHF. CDR3 bases: TGTGCCAGTAGTGACAGGGTCGCTTTTGATAATTCACCCCTCCACTTT.

The rearrangement joins TRBV27 to TRBJ1-1; 11 nucleotides match TRBD1. The trim removed 2 bases at V and 5 bases at J, leaving 4 bases unmatched. The CDR3 has 15 residues. Germline loops: CDR1 MNHEY, CDR2 SMNVEV (reference sequence). The CDR3 DNA is TGTGCCAGCAGTTTAGGACAGGGGGCTGGGACTGAAGCTTTCTTT. Translation gives CASSLGQGAGTEAFF.

The V gene is TRBV4-1, the J gene TRBJ1-2, with D unresolved. V dropped 2 bases and J dropped 4 bases, with 17 bases sitting between them. Per the germline V gene, CDR1 is MGHRA and CDR2 is YSYEKL. The CDR3 runs to 16 residues. The CDR3 bases are TGCGCCAGCAGCCAACGCCCGGAGTCGATTATCTATGGCTACACCTTC. As protein: CASSQRPESIIYGYTF.